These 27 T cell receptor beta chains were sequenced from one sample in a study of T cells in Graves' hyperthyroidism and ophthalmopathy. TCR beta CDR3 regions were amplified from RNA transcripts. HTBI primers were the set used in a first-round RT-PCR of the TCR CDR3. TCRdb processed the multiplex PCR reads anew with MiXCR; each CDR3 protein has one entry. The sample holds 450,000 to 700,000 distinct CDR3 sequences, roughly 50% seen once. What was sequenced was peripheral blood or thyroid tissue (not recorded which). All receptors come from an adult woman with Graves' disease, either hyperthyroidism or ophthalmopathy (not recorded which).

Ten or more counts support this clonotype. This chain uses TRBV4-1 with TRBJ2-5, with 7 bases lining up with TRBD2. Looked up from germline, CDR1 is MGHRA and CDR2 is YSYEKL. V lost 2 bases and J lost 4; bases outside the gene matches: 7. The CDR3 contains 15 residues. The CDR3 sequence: CASSQPQRGVETQYF. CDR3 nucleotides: TGCGCCAGCAGCCAACCCCAACGGGGGGTAGAGACCCAGTACTTC.

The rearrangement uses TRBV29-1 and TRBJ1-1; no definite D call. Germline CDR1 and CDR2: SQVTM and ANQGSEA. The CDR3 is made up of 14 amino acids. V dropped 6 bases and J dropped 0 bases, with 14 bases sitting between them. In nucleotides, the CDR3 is TGCAGCGTGGACCGAACTAACATGAACACTGAAGCTTTCTTT. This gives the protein CSVDRTNMNTEAFF.

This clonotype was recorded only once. CDR3 bases: TGCGCCAGCAGCCGGGACACACGCAGCTCCTACGAGCAGTACTTC. Amino acids: CASSRDTRSSYEQYF. V is TRBV4-3 and J is TRBJ2-7; weak D call: TRBD1 (6 bases). CDR1 is LGHNA and CDR2 is YSLEER in the germline V gene. The CDR3 runs 15 residues. Trimming took off 4 bases at V and 0 bases at J, with 13 bases between the two ends.

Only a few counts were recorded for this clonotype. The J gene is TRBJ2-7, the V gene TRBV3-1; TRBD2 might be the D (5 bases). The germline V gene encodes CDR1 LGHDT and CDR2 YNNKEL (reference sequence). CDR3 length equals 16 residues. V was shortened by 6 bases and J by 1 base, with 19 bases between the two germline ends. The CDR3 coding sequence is TGTGCCAGCAGACAACAAGGGAGCGACAAATCCTACGAGCAGTACTTC. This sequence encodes CASRQQGSDKSYEQYF.

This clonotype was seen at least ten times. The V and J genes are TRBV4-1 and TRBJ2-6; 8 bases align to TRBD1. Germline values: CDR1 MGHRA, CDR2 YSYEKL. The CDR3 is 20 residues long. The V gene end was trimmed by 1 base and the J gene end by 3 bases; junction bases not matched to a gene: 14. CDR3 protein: CASSQVLPGQVRFGANVLTF. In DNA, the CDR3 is TGCGCCAGCAGCCAAGTTCTCCCGGGACAGGTCCGCTTTGGGGCCAACGTCCTGACTTTC.

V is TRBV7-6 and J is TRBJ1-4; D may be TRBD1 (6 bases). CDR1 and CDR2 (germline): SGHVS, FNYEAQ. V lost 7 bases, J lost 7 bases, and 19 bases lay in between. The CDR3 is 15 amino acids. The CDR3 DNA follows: TGTGCCAGCACCCAGGGCGGCCGACAGGCTGAAAAACTGTTTTTT. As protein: CASTQGGRQAEKLFF.

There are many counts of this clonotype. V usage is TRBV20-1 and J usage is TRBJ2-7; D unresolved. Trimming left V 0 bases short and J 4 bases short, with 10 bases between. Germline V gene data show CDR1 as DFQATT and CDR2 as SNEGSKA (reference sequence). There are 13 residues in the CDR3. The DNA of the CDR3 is TGCAGTGCTAGAGATATAGAGTTGTACGAGCAGTACTTC. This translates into CSARDIELYEQYF.

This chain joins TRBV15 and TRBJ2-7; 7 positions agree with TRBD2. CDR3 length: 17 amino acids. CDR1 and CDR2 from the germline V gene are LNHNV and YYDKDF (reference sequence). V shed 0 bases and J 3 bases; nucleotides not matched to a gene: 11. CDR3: CATSRDHGREALYEQYF. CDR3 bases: TGTGCCACCAGCAGAGATCACGGACGGGAGGCCCTCTACGAGCAGTACTTC.

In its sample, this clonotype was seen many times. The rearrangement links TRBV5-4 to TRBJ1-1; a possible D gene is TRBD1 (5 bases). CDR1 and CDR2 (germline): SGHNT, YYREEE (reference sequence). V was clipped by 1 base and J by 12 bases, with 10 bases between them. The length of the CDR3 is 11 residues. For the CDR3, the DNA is TGTGCCAGCAGCTTGCCAGGGCAGACTTTCTTT. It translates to CASSLPGQTFF.

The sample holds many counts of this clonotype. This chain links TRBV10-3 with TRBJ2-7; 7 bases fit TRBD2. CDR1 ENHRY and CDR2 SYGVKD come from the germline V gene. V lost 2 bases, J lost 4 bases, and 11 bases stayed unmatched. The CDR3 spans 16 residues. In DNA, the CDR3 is TGTGCCATCAGTGAGCCCACTGGCGGGAGTGGTTACGAGCAGTACTTC. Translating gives CAISEPTGGSGYEQYF.

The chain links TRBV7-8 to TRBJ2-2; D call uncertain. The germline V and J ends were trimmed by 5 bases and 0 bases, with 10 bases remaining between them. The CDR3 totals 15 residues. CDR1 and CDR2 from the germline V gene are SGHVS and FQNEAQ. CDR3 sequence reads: CASSDDGPNTGELFF. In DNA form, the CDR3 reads TGTGCCAGCAGCGACGACGGACCGAACACCGGGGAGCTGTTTTTT. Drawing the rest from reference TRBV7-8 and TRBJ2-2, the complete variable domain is GAGVSQSPRYKVAKRGQDVALRCDPISGHVSLFWYQQALGQGPEFLTYFQNEAQLDKSGLPSDRFFAERPEGSVSTLKIQRTQQEDSAVYLCASSDDGPNTGELFFGEGSRLTVL.

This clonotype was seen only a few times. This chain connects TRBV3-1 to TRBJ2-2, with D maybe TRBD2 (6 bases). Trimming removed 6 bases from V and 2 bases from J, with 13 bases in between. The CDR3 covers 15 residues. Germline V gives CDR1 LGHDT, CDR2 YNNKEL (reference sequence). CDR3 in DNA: TGTGCCAGCAGGTGGGGACTCGGAAACACCGGGGAGCTGTTTTTT. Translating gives CASRWGLGNTGELFF.

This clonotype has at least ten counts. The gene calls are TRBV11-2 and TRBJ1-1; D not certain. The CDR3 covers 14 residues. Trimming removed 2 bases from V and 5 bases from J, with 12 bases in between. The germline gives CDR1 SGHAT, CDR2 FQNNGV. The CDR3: CASSLSGWVTEAFF. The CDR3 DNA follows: TGTGCCAGCAGCTTAAGCGGGTGGGTAACTGAAGCTTTCTTT. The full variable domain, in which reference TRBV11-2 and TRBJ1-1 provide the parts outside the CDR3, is EAGVAQSPRYKIIEKRQSVAFWCNPISGHATLYWYQQILGQGPKLLIQFQNNGVVDDSQLPKDRFSAERLKGVDSTLKIQPAKLEDSAVYLCASSLSGWVTEAFFGQGTRLTVV.

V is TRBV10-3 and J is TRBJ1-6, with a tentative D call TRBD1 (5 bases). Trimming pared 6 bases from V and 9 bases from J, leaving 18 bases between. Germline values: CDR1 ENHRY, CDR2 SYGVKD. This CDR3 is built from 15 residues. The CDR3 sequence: CAISFRGELSSPLHF. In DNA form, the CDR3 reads TGTGCCATCAGCTTCAGAGGGGAATTAAGTTCACCCCTCCACTTT.

CDR3 in amino acids: CASSLWYGRRPVEQYF. The CDR3 bases are TGCGCCAGCAGCTTGTGGTACGGGAGAAGGCCGGTAGAGCAGTACTTC. V gene TRBV5-1 combines with J gene TRBJ2-7; perhaps TRBD2 as D (6 bases). The germline V gene has CDR1 SGHRS and CDR2 YFSETQ. There are 16 residues in the CDR3. Trimming stripped 1 base from V and 7 bases from J, with 21 bases between.

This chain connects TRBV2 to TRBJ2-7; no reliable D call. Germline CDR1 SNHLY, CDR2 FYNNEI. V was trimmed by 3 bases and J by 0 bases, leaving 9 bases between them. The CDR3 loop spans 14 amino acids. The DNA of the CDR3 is TGTGCCAGCAGTGATGGCGGACCCTCCTACGAGCAGTACTTC. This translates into CASSDGGPSYEQYF.

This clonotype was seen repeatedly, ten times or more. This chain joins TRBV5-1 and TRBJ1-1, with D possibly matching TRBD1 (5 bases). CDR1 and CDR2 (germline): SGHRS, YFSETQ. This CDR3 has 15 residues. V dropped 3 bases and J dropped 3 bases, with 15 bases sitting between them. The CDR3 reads CASSWSGRSDTEAFF. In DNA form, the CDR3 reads TGCGCCAGCAGCTGGTCGGGGCGAAGTGACACTGAAGCTTTCTTT.

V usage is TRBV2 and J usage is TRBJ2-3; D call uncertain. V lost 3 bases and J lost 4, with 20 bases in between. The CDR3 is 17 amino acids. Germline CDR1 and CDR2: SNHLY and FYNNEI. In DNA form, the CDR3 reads TGTGCCAGCAGTGACATGGGTGCAATACGACTGCCAGATACGCAGTATTTT. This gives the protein CASSDMGAIRLPDTQYF. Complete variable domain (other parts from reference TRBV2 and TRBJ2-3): EPEVTQTPSHQVTQMGQEVILRCVPISNHLYFYWYRQILGQKVEFLVSFYNNEISEKSEIFDDQFSVERPDGSNFTLKIRSTKLEDSAMYFCASSDMGAIRLPDTQYFGPGTRLTVL.

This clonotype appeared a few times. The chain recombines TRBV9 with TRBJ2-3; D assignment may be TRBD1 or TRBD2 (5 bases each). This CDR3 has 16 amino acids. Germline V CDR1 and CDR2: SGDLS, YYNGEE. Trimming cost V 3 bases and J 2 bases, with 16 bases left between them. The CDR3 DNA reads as TGTGCCAGCAGCGGATCCCGGGACGTACTCACAGATACGCAGTATTTT. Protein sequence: CASSGSRDVLTDTQYF.

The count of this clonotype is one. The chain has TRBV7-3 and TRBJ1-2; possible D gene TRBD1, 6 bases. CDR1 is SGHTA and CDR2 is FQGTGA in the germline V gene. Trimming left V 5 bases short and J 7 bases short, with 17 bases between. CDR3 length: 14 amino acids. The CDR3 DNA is TGTGCCAGCAGCAGTAATACAGGGCTTTTTGGCTACACCTTC. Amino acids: CASSSNTGLFGYTF. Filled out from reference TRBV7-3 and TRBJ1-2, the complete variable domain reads GAGVSQTPSNKVTEKGKYVELRCDPISGHTALYWYRQSLGQGPEFLIYFQGTGAADDSGLPNDRFFAVRPEGSVSTLKIQRTERGDSAVYLCASSSNTGLFGYTFGSGTRLTVV.

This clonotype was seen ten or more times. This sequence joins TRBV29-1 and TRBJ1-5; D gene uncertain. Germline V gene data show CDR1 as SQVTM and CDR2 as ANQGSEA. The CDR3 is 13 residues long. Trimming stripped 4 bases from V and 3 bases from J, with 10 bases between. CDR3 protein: CSVGHSPNQPQHF. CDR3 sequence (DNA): TGCAGCGTTGGCCACAGCCCCAATCAGCCCCAGCATTTT.

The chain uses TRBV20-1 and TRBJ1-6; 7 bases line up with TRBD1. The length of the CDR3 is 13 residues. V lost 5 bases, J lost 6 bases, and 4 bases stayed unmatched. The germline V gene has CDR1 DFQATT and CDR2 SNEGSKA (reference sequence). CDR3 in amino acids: CSAGSGGNSPLHF. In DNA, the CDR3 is TGCAGTGCTGGGTCAGGGGGTAATTCACCCCTCCACTTT.

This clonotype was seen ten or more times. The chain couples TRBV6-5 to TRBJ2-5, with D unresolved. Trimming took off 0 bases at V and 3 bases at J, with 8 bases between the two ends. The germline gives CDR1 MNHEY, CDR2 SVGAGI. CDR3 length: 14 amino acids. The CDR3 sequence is CASSYSFGEETQYF. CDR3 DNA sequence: TGTGCCAGCAGTTACTCTTTTGGGGAAGAGACCCAGTACTTC.

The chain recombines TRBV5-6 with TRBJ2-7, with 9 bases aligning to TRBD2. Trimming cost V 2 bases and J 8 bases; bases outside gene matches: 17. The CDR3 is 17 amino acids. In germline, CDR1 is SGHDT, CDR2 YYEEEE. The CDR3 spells CASSFRSGAGGLPQQYF. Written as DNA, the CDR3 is TGTGCCAGCAGCTTTCGTTCTGGTGCGGGGGGGCTGCCCCAGCAGTACTTC.

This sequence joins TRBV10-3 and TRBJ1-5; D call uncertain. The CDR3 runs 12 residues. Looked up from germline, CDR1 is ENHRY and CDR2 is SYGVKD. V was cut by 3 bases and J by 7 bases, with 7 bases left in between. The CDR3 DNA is TGTGCCATCAGTGATGTTTACCAGCCCCAGCATTTT. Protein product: CAISDVYQPQHF.

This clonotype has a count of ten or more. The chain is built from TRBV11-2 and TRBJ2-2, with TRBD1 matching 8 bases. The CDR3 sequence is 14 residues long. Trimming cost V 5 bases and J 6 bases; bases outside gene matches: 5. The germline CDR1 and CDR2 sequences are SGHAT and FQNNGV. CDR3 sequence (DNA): TGTGCCAGCAGCGATCAGGGGGCATCCGGGGAGCTGTTTTTT. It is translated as CASSDQGASGELFF.

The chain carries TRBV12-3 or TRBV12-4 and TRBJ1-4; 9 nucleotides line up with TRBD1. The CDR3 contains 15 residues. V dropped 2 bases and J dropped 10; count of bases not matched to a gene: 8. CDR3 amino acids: CASSLSSGQGGKLFF. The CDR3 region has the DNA TGTGCCAGCAGTTTATCTTCGGGACAGGGCGGAAAACTGTTTTTT.